The 27 T cell receptor beta chains listed next were all sequenced from one sample in a study of PD-1 blockade in mismatch repair-deficient tumors. Assay: immunoSEQ multiplex PCR; the TCRdb copy retains only in-frame clones and omits some. Of roughly 79,000 clones in the sample, about 82% were seen once. The specimen comprised peripheral blood, sampled 44 weeks after starting pembrolizumab. These receptors all come from an adult with mismatch repair-deficient cancer.

This chain joins TRBV6-6 and TRBJ2-1; D gene ambiguous. CDR3 length equals 13 residues. The V end lost 2 bases, the J end lost 0 bases, and 2 bases lay between the germline ends. Germline lookup yields CDR1 MNHNY and CDR2 SVGAGI (reference sequence). CDR3 sequence (DNA): TGTGCCAGCAGTTACGACTCCTACAATGAGCAGTTCTTC. Translation: CASSYDSYNEQFF.

This clone was counted once. The chain recombines TRBV7-2 with TRBJ2-7; 10 nucleotides agree with TRBD2. V was clipped by 2 bases and J by 1 base; unmatched bases: 5. The length of the CDR3 is 16 residues. Germline V gene sequence: CDR1 SGHTA, CDR2 FQGNSA. The CDR3 reads CASSLTSGERSYEQYF. DNA of the CDR3: TGTGCCAGCAGCTTAACTAGCGGGGAGCGGTCCTACGAGCAGTACTTC.

The J gene is TRBJ1-4, the V gene TRBV7-9; no firm D call. V lost 5 bases to trimming and J lost 5 bases, with 12 bases between them. Germline CDR1 and CDR2: SEHNR and FQNEAQ (reference sequence). This CDR3 has 14 residues. The CDR3: CASSLGRENEKLFF. DNA for the CDR3: TGTGCCAGCAGCCTAGGACGAGAGAATGAAAAACTGTTTTTT. Looking up the rest from reference TRBV7-9 and TRBJ1-4 gives the full variable domain: DTGVSQNPRHKITKRGQNVTFRCDPISEHNRLYWYRQTLGQGPEFLTYFQNEAQLEKSRLLSDRFSAERPKGSFSTLEIQRTEQGDSAMYLCASSLGRENEKLFFGSGTQLSVL.

The V call is TRBV5-5, the J call TRBJ2-5, with D possibly matching TRBD1 (5 bases). Germline loops: CDR1 SGHKS, CDR2 YYEKEE (reference sequence). This CDR3 is 15 amino acids long. V lost 0 bases to trimming and J lost 5 bases, with 14 bases between them. This CDR3 is CASSLGATVGETQYF. The CDR3 DNA follows: TGTGCCAGCAGCTTGGGAGCGACAGTCGGGGAGACCCAGTACTTC.

The chain joins TRBV7-3 to TRBJ2-1, with 7 nucleotides matching TRBD2. The CDR3 sequence is 17 residues long. CDR1 is SGHTA and CDR2 is FQGTGA in the germline V gene. Unmatched junction bases numbered 12, after V lost 1 base and J lost 6 bases. The CDR3 region is CASSLSSSAGPTNEQFF. The CDR3 nucleotides are TGTGCCAGCAGCTTAAGTTCTTCAGCGGGACCCACCAATGAGCAGTTCTTC.

This chain joins TRBV29-1 and TRBJ1-5; D is undetermined. CDR3 length: 13 amino acids. CDR1 is SQVTM and CDR2 is ANQGSEA in the germline V gene. The V end was cut by 6 bases, the J end by 0 bases, with 9 bases between. CDR3 in DNA: TGCAGCGTGCAAGTTGGTAGCAATCAGCCCCAGCATTTT. Residues: CSVQVGSNQPQHF.

The chain has TRBV7-2 and TRBJ2-1; D is ambiguous. Trimming pared 1 base from V and 4 bases from J, leaving 14 bases between. CDR1 is SGHTA, CDR2 FQGNSA, per germline. This CDR3 spans 16 amino acids. CDR3 residues: CASSLGPRTVYNEQFF. For the CDR3, the DNA is TGTGCCAGCAGCTTAGGTCCCCGGACGGTGTACAATGAGCAGTTCTTC. Full variable domain (remainder filled in from reference TRBV7-2 and TRBJ2-1): GAGVSQSPSNKVTEKGKDVELRCDPISGHTALYWYRQSLGQGLEFLIYFQGNSAPDKSGLPSDRFSAERTGGSVSTLTIQRTQQEDSAVYLCASSLGPRTVYNEQFFGPGTRLTVL.

This rearrangement joins TRBV12-5 to TRBJ1-5; D remains unclear. Germline values: CDR1 LGHNT, CDR2 FRNRAP. There are 14 residues in the CDR3. Deletions cut 6 bases from V and 4 bases from J, with 13 bases between. The CDR3 DNA sequence: TGTGCTAGTGGCCTTACCCCCAGTAATCAGCCCCAGCATTTT. It is translated as CASGLTPSNQPQHF.

The chain's CDR3 is CASSPQRQRGNEQFF. CDR3 nucleotide sequence: TGTGCCAGCAGCCCCCAGCGCCAGAGGGGTAATGAGCAGTTCTTC. The chain carries TRBV7-2 and TRBJ2-1; D assignment may be TRBD1 or TRBD2 (5 bases each). This CDR3 has 15 amino acids. The germline V gene has CDR1 SGHTA and CDR2 FQGNSA. V shed 5 bases and J shed 7 bases, with 18 bases lying between them.

The V and J genes are TRBV4-3 and TRBJ2-1; no clear D. CDR3 length: 15 amino acids. V was pared by 5 bases and J by 3 bases, with 14 bases between. In germline, CDR1 is LGHNA, CDR2 YSLEER. The CDR3 sequence: CASSTRTGYYNEQFF. For the CDR3, the DNA is TGCGCCAGCAGCACCCGGACGGGCTACTACAATGAGCAGTTCTTC.

This clone was picked up a small number of times. This sequence joins TRBV10-3 and TRBJ1-2, with no clear D. V was shortened by 2 bases and J by 2 bases, with 3 bases between the two germline ends. Germline V CDR1 and CDR2: ENHRY, SYGVKD. The CDR3 sequence is 12 residues long. The CDR3: CAISENNYGYTF. CDR3 DNA sequence: TGTGCCATCAGTGAGAACAACTATGGCTACACCTTC.

This clone was counted a single time. V and J are TRBV11-3 and TRBJ2-1, with TRBD2 matching 9 bases. Per the germline V gene, CDR1 is SGHNT and CDR2 is YENEEA. The junction had 3 bases not matched to a gene; V was cut back by 5 bases and J by 4 bases. CDR3 length: 14 residues. CDR3 nucleotides: TGTGCCAGCAGCGAGCGGGAGGATTACAATGAGCAGTTCTTC. This sequence encodes CASSEREDYNEQFF.

Only a few counts were recorded for this clone. The rearrangement joins TRBV25-1 to TRBJ1-2; D gene unclear. Germline V gene sequence: CDR1 MGHDK, CDR2 SYGVNS. CDR3 length: 16 amino acids. The V end lost 3 bases, the J end lost 2 bases, and 16 bases lay between the germline ends. CDR3 sequence reads: CASSDHRTTRNYGYTF. DNA for the CDR3: TGTGCCAGCAGTGATCACCGGACCACTCGAAACTATGGCTACACCTTC.

The genes are TRBV5-1 and TRBJ2-3, with D possibly matching TRBD2 (6 bases). This CDR3 is built from 17 residues. From germline, CDR1 is SGHRS and CDR2 YFSETQ. V dropped 0 bases and J dropped 0 bases, with 14 bases sitting between them. The CDR3 DNA follows: TGCGCCAGCAGCTTGGCCGCGGCGGGAAGGAGCACAGATACGCAGTATTTT. Its translation is CASSLAAAGRSTDTQYF.

The CDR3, as DNA: TGTGCCAGCAGCCGGCGGGGAGGGCGAGACGAGCAGTACTTC. This codes for CASSRRGGRDEQYF. The rearrangement joins TRBV7-3 to TRBJ2-7, with TRBD2 matching 7 bases. Germline CDR1 SGHTA, CDR2 FQGTGA. The CDR3 is made up of 14 amino acids. Unmatched junction bases numbered 9, after V lost 5 bases and J lost 5 bases.

The chain employs TRBV14 and TRBJ2-1; D may be TRBD1 or TRBD2 (6 bases each). The V gene lost 4 bases and the J gene lost 8 bases, with 12 bases spanning the gap. The CDR3 length is 13 residues. Germline-derived CDR1 and CDR2 are SGHDN and FVKESK. The CDR3 reads CASSRRGGDEQFF. For the CDR3, the DNA is TGTGCCAGCAGCCGCAGGGGAGGCGATGAGCAGTTCTTC.

For the CDR3, the DNA is TGTGCCAGCAGTTTTCAGGGATCCTACAATGAGCAGTTCTTC. Translation gives CASSFQGSYNEQFF. The V gene is TRBV6-1, the J gene TRBJ2-1; tentative D call: TRBD1 (5 bases). There are 14 residues in the CDR3. From germline, CDR1 is MNHNS and CDR2 SASEGT. Trimming stripped 5 bases from V and 1 base from J, with 9 bases between.

The chain links TRBV11-2 to TRBJ1-5; no definite D call. This CDR3 has 14 residues. V was pared by 0 bases and J by 5 bases, with 8 bases between. The germline gives CDR1 SGHAT, CDR2 FQNNGV. CDR3 DNA sequence: TGTGCCAGCAGCTTAGATATTAGGGATCAGCCCCAGCATTTT. Residues: CASSLDIRDQPQHF.

This clone appeared once. The rearrangement uses TRBV5-4 and TRBJ1-2; TRBD1 aligns across 7 bases. CDR3 size: 15 residues. The germline V gene encodes CDR1 SGHNT and CDR2 YYREEE (reference sequence). V shed 0 bases, J shed 5 bases, and the junction held 7 bases outside the gene matches. DNA of the CDR3: TGTGCCAGCAGCTTGGAGGCAGGGGGTCCGTATGGCTACACCTTC. Amino acid sequence: CASSLEAGGPYGYTF.

V and J are TRBV7-2 and TRBJ2-1; a weak D match, TRBD1 (6 bases). CDR1 is SGHTA and CDR2 is FQGNSA in the germline V gene. Trimming removed 1 base at V and 0 bases at J, with 13 bases between. The CDR3 contains 17 residues. CDR3 DNA: TGTGCCAGCAGCTTAGTATACGACAGGCTCTCCTACAATGAGCAGTTCTTC. It encodes CASSLVYDRLSYNEQFF.

The chain recombines TRBV6-5 with TRBJ2-1, with 15 nucleotides matching TRBD2. This CDR3 region has 15 residues. CDR1 and CDR2 (germline): MNHEY, SVGAGI. V lost 5 bases and J lost 7; bases outside the gene matches: 3. For the CDR3, the DNA is TGTGCCAGCAGTGCCGGGACTAGCGGGAGGAATGAGCAGTTCTTC. Translated: CASSAGTSGRNEQFF.

The chain links TRBV5-1 to TRBJ1-1; tentative D call: TRBD1 (6 bases). This CDR3 is 14 amino acids long. Germline V CDR1 and CDR2: SGHRS, YFSETQ. Trimming left V 0 bases short and J 4 bases short, with 10 bases between. This CDR3 is CASSLEGEGTEAFF. For the CDR3, the DNA is TGCGCCAGCAGCTTGGAGGGGGAAGGCACTGAAGCTTTCTTT.

The V call is TRBV27, the J call TRBJ2-3; possible D gene TRBD2, 7 bases. V was shortened by 6 bases and J by 0 bases, with 10 bases between the two germline ends. Germline V gene lookup returns CDR1 MNHEY and CDR2 SMNVEV (reference sequence). This CDR3 contains 14 residues. Here the CDR3 reads CASRGGVSTDTQYF. The CDR3 nucleotides read TGTGCCAGCAGAGGGGGGGTTAGCACAGATACGCAGTATTTT.

The V call is TRBV6-5, the J call TRBJ2-3; D assignment may be TRBD1 or TRBD2 (5 bases each). V was shortened by 6 bases and J by 6 bases, with 16 bases between the two germline ends. From germline, CDR1 is MNHEY and CDR2 SVGAGI. CDR3 length: 14 residues. The CDR3 reads CASRRDLAADTQYF. The CDR3 DNA is TGTGCCAGCAGACGGGACCTGGCGGCCGATACGCAGTATTTT.

The V and J genes are TRBV28 and TRBJ2-7, with no clear D. The CDR3 has 15 amino acids. The V end was cut by 6 bases, the J end by 0 bases, with 15 bases between. Germline CDR1 reads MDHEN; CDR2 reads SYDVKM. The CDR3 sequence: CASSLRPESSYEQYF. CDR3 DNA sequence: TGTGCCAGCAGCCTCCGGCCGGAGAGCTCCTACGAGCAGTACTTC.

The J gene is TRBJ1-2, the V gene TRBV19; D remains unclear. CDR3 size: 16 residues. The V gene's germline CDR1 is LNHDA and CDR2 SQIVND (reference sequence). Trimming stripped 2 bases from V and 0 bases from J, with 13 bases between. The CDR3 protein is CASSITTEQTNYGYTF. DNA of the CDR3: TGTGCCAGTAGTATAACGACTGAGCAAACTAACTATGGCTACACCTTC.

This clone was seen just once. The gene calls are TRBV7-9 and TRBJ1-1; TRBD1 aligns across 7 bases. Germline V gene sequence: CDR1 SEHNR, CDR2 FQNEAQ (reference sequence). CDR3 length: 15 residues. Trimming removed 4 bases from V and 7 bases from J; junction bases left unmatched: 12. CDR3 in amino acids: CASSWNTGTVIEAFF. The DNA for the CDR3 is TGTGCCAGCAGCTGGAACACCGGGACAGTAATTGAAGCTTTCTTT.